The sequence of this T cell receptor (beta chain) was determined in a study of blood T cell repertoires in COVID-19. About the study: Spain, Italy and the United States supplied samples that represented acute and convalescent COVID-19. Nucleic acid was either cDNA or gDNA, and it came from T cells, B-cell-depleted T cells, or PBMCs.

Germline CDR1 reads SGHRS; CDR2 reads YFSETQ. J was trimmed by 7 bases and V by 3 bases; bases with no gene match: 8. The CDR3 is 15 residues long. Assay used: immunoSEQ multiplex PCR; TCRdb lists only in-frame clones, some missing. The sample consists of more than 200,000 clones, more than 70% of them appearing once. The sequence derives from a middle-aged woman who had recovered from COVID-19. The sample was peripheral blood. The gene calls are TRBV5-1 and TRBJ1-4; TRBD1 matches at 8 bases. Written as DNA, the CDR3 is TGCGCCAGCAGCTCACTCGGGACAGGACCTGAAAAACTGTTTTTT. Amino acid sequence: CASSSLGTGPEKLFF.